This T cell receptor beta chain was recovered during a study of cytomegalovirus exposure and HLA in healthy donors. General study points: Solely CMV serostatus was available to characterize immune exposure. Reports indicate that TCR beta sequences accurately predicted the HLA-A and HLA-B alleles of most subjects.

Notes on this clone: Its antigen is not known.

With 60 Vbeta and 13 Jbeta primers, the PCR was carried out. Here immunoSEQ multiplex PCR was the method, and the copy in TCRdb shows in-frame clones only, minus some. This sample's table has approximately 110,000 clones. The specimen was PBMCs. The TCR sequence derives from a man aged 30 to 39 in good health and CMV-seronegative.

Written as DNA, the CDR3 is TGTGCCAGCAGCCCCGTTGGGACAGGATCCTACGAGCAGTACTTC. It specifies CASSPVGTGSYEQYF. V gene TRBV13 combines with J gene TRBJ2-7, with TRBD1 matching over 8 bases. Looked up from germline, CDR1 is PRHDT and CDR2 is FYEKMQ (reference sequence). The CDR3 has 15 amino acids. After removal of 5 bases from V and 1 base from J, the junction contained 7 bases not matched to a gene.